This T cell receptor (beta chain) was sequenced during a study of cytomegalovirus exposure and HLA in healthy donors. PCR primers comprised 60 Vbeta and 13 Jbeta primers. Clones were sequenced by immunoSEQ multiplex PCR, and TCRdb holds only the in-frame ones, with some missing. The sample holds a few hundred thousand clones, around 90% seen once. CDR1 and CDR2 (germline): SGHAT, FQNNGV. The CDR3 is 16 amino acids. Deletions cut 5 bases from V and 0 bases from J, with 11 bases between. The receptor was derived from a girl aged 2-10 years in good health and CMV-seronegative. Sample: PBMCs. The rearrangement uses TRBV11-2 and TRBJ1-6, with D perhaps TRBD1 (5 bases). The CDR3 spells CASSRVQGSYNSPLHF. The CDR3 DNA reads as TGTGCCAGCAGCCGGGTGCAGGGCTCCTATAATTCACCCCTCCACTTT. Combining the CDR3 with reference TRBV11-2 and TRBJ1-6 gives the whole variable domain EAGVAQSPRYKIIEKRQSVAFWCNPISGHATLYWYQQILGQGPKLLIQFQNNGVVDDSQLPKDRFSAERLKGVDSTLKIQPAKLEDSAVYLCASSRVQGSYNSPLHFGNGTRLTVT.